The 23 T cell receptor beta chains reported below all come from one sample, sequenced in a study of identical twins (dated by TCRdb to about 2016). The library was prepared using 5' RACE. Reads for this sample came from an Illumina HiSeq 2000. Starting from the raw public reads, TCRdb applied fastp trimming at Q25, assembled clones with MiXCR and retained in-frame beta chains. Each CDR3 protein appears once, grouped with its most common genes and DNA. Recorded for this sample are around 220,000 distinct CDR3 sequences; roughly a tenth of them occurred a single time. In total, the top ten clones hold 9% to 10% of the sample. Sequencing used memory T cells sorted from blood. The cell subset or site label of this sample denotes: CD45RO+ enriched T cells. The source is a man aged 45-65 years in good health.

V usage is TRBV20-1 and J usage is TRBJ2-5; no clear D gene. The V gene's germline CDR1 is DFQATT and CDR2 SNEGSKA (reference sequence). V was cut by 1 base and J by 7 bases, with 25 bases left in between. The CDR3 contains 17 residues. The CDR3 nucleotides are TGCAGTGCTAGAGCCACCCTGTACATGAGCCCCGTCGGGACCCAGTACTTC. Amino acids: CSARATLYMSPVGTQYF.

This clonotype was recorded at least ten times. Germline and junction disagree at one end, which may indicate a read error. CDR3 protein: CASSPGQGYDEQYF. The CDR3 region has the DNA TGTGCTAGCAGCCCAGGACAGGGCTACGACGAGCAGTACTTC. V and J are TRBV7-7 and TRBJ2-7; 8 bases agree with TRBD1. The germline CDR1 and CDR2 sequences are SSHAT and FNYEAQ (reference sequence). This CDR3 has 14 residues.

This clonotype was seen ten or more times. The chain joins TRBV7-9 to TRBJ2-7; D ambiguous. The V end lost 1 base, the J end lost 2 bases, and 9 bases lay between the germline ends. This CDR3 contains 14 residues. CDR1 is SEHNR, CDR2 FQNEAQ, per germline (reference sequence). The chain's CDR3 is CASSLVGSPYEQYF. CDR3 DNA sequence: TGTGCCAGCAGCTTAGTTGGGTCCCCCTACGAGCAGTACTTC. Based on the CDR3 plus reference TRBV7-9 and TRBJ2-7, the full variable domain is DTGVSQNPRHKITKRGQNVTFRCDPISEHNRLYWYRQTLGQGPEFLTYFQNEAQLEKSRLLSDRFSAERPKGSFSTLEIQRTEQGDSAMYLCASSLVGSPYEQYFGPGTRLTVT.

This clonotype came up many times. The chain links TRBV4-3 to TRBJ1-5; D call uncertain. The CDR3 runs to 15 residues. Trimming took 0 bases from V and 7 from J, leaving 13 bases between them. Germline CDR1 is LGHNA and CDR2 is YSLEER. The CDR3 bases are TGCGCCAGCAGCCAAGATGTGTCCGGGCCCCAGCCCCAGCATTTT. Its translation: CASSQDVSGPQPQHF.

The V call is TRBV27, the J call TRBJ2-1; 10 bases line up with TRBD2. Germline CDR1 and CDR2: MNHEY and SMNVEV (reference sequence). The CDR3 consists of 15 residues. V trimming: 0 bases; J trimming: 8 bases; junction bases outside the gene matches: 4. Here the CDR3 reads CASSLSSGGAYEQFF. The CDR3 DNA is TGTGCCAGCAGTTTATCGAGCGGGGGGGCCTATGAGCAGTTCTTC.

Written as DNA, the CDR3 is TGTGCCAGCAGCTTACGGACAGGGGGAGGCTATGGCTACACCTTC. Its protein product is CASSLRTGGGYGYTF. The chain carries TRBV9 and TRBJ1-2; TRBD1 agrees at 10 bases. Unmatched junction bases numbered 7, after V lost 4 bases and J lost 4 bases. In germline, CDR1 is SGDLS, CDR2 YYNGEE. There are 15 residues in the CDR3.

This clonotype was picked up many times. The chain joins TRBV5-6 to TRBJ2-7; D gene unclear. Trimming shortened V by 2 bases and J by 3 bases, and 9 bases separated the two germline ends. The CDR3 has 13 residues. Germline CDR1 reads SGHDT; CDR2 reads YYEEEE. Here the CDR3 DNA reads TGTGCCAGCAGCTTTGGCGGAGTCTACGAGCAGTACTTC. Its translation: CASSFGGVYEQYF.

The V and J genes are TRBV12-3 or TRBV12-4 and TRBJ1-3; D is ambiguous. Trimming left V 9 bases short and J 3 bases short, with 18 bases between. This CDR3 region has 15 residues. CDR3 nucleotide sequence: TGTGCCAGTACTTTACAGTCCCTCGGTGGAAACACCATATATTTT. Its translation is CASTLQSLGGNTIYF.

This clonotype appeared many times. The CDR3 DNA reads as TGCGCCAGCAGCTTGGTAAGGGGAGGACGGGAGACCCAGTACTTC. It encodes CASSLVRGGRETQYF. The rearrangement joins TRBV5-1 to TRBJ2-5, with D possibly being TRBD2 (6 bases). V was shortened by 0 bases and J by 5 bases, with 14 bases between the two germline ends. Per germline, CDR1 SGHRS and CDR2 YFSETQ. The CDR3 contains 15 residues.

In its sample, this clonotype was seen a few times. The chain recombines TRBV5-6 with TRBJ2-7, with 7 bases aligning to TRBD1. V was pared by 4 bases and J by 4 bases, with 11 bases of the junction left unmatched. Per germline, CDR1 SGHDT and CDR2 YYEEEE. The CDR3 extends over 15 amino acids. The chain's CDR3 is CASSRLNQGVYEQYF. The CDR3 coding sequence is TGTGCCAGCAGCCGGCTAAACCAGGGGGTGTACGAGCAGTACTTC.

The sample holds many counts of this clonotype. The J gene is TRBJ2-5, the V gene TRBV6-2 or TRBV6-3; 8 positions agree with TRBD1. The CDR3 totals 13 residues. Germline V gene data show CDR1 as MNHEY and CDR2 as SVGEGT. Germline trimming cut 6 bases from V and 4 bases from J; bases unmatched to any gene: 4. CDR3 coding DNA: TGTGCCAGCAGACGCGGACAGGGAGAGACCCAGTACTTC. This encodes CASRRGQGETQYF.

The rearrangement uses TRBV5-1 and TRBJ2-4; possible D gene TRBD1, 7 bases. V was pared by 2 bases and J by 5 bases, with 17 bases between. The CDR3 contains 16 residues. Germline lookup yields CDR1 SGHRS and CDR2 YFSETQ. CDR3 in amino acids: CASSLMTGSGENIQYF. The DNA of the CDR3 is TGCGCCAGCAGCTTAATGACAGGGTCGGGAGAAAACATTCAGTACTTC.

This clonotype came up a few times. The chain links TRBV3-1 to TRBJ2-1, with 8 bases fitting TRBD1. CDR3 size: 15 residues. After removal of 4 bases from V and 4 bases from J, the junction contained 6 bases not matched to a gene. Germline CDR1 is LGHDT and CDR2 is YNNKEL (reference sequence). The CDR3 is CASSPQGAGYNEQFF. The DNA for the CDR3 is TGTGCCAGCAGCCCTCAGGGGGCAGGGTACAATGAGCAGTTCTTC.

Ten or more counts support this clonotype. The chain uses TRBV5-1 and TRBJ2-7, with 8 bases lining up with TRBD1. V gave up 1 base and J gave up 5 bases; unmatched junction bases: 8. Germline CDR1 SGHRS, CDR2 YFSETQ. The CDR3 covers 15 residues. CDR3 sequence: CASSLNGQGVDEQYF. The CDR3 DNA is TGCGCCAGCAGCTTGAACGGACAGGGTGTAGACGAGCAGTACTTC.

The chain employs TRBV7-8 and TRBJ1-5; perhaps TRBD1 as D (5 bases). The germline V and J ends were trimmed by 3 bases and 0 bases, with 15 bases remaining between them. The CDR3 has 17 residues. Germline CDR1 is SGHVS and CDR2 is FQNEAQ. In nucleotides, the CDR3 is TGTGCCAGCAGCTTGACTGGGGGACCGTATAGCAATCAGCCCCAGCATTTT. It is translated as CASSLTGGPYSNQPQHF.

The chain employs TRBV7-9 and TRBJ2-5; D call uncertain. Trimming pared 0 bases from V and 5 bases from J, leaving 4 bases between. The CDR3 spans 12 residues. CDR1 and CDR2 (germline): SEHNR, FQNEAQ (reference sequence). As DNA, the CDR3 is TGTGCCAGCAGCTTAGCCTACGAGACCCAGTACTTC. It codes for CASSLAYETQYF.

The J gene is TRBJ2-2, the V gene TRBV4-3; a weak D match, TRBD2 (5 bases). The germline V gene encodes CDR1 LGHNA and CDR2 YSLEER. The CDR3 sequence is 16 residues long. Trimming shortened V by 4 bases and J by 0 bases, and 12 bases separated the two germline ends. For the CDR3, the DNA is TGCGCCAGCAGCCTATACAGCGGACCGAACACCGGGGAGCTGTTTTTT. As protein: CASSLYSGPNTGELFF.

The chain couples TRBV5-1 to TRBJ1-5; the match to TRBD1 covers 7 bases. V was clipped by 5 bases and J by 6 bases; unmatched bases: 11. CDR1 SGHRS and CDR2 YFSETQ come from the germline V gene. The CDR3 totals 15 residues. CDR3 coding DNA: TGCGCCAGCAGTCACACGGGACAGCCCGGTCAGCCCCAGCATTTT. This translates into CASSHTGQPGQPQHF.

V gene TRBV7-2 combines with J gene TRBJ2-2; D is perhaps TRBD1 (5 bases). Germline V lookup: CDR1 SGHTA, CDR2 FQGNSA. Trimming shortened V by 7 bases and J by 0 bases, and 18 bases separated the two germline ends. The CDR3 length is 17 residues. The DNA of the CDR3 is TGTGCCAGCATTCCAGGGCCCACCGTAGCGAACACCGGGGAGCTGTTTTTT. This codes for CASIPGPTVANTGELFF.

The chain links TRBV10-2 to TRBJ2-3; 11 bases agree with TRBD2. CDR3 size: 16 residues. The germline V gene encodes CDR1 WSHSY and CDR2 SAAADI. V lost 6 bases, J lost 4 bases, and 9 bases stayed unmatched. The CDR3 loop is CASSTLAGVRADTQYF. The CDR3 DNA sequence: TGCGCCAGCAGCACACTAGCGGGAGTTAGGGCAGATACGCAGTATTTT.

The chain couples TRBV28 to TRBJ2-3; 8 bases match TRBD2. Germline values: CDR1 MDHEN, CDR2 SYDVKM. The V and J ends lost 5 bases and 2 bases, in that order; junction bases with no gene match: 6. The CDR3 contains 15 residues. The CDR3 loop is CASSKLADSTDTQYF. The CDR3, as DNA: TGTGCCAGCAGTAAACTAGCGGATTCCACAGATACGCAGTATTTT. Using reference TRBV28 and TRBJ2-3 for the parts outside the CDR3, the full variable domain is DVKVTQSSRYLVKRTGEKVFLECVQDMDHENMFWYRQDPGLGLRLIYFSYDVKMKEKGDIPEGYSVSREKKERFSLILESASTNQTSMYLCASSKLADSTDTQYFGPGTRLTVL.

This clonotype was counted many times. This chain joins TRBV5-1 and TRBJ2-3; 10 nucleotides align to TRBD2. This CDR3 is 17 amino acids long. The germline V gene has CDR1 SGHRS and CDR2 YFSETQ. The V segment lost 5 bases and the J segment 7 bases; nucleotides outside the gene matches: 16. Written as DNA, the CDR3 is TGCGCCAGCAGTCTCAATTGGGCTAGCGGGAGTACGTATACGCAGTATTTT. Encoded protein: CASSLNWASGSTYTQYF.

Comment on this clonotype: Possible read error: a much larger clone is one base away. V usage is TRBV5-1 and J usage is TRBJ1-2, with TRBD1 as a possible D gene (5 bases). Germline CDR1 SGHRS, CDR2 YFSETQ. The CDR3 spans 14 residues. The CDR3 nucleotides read TGCGCCAGCAGCTTGCTCTCCTCGGGGGAGGGCTACTCCTTC. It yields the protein CASSLLSSGEGYSF. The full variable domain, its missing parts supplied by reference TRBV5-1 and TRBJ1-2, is KAGVTQTPRYLIKTRGQQVTLSCSPISGHRSVSWYQQTPGQGLQFLFEYFSETQRNKGNFPGRFSGRQFSNSRSEMNVSTLELGDSALYLCASSLLSSGEGYSFGSGTRLTVV.